What follows are 19 T cell receptor beta chains derived from one specimen sequenced in a study of T-cell reconstitution after alpha-beta-depleted transplantation in children. Unique molecular identifiers were incorporated when the TCRbeta library was constructed. TCRdb ran MiXCR on the PCR reads and lists one entry per CDR3 protein. The sample holds some 340,000 distinct CDR3 sequences, 10% seen once. This material consisted of PBMCs from the stem cell graft donor, taken from the stem cell graft. Receptors originate from a human donor who donated a stem cell graft to a child with acute lymphoblastic leukemia.

In this sample, this clonotype turned up a few times. The CDR3 region is CSVGLAGVSETQYF. The CDR3 DNA reads TGCAGCGTTGGACTAGCGGGAGTAAGCGAGACCCAGTACTTC. This chain uses TRBV29-1 with TRBJ2-5; 12 bases match TRBD2. Unmatched junction bases numbered 5, after V lost 4 bases and J lost 5 bases. Germline assignment: CDR1 SQVTM and CDR2 ANQGSEA. CDR3 length equals 14 residues.

In its sample, this clonotype was seen many times. J is TRBJ2-2 and V is TRBV12-3 or TRBV12-4, with D possibly being TRBD2 (5 bases). With 1 base removed from V and 7 bases from J, the gap between germline ends came to 7 bases. The CDR3 spans 13 residues. The DNA for the CDR3 is TGTGCCAGCAGTTTAGTGAGGGTCGGGGAGCTGTTTTTT. Translating it yields CASSLVRVGELFF.

J is TRBJ2-1 and V is TRBV7-9, with 7 bases fitting TRBD2. CDR3 length: 15 residues. V gave up 4 bases and J gave up 3 bases; unmatched junction bases: 6. CDR1 is SEHNR and CDR2 is FQNEAQ in the germline V gene (reference sequence). CDR3 in amino acids: CASSSEAGFYNEQFF. The DNA for the CDR3 is TGTGCCAGCAGCTCAGAAGCGGGGTTCTACAATGAGCAGTTCTTC. The full variable domain, completed using reference TRBV7-9 and TRBJ2-1, is DTGVSQNPRHKITKRGQNVTFRCDPISEHNRLYWYRQTLGQGPEFLTYFQNEAQLEKSRLLSDRFSAERPKGSFSTLEIQRTEQGDSAMYLCASSSEAGFYNEQFFGPGTRLTVL.

This clonotype was counted between two and nine times. The chain joins TRBV7-3 to TRBJ1-6, with D uncertain. Per germline, CDR1 SGHTA and CDR2 FQGTGA. V shed 1 base and J shed 8 bases, with 6 bases lying between them. The CDR3 has 13 residues. CDR3 DNA: TGTGCCAGCAGCTTAATGATCGATTCACCCCTCCACTTT. Translated, it gives CASSLMIDSPLHF.

This clonotype turned up a few times. The chain employs TRBV6-2 or TRBV6-3 and TRBJ2-1; 8 bases align to TRBD2. V shed 6 bases and J 6 bases; nucleotides not matched to a gene: 13. This CDR3 is 16 amino acids long. Per germline, CDR1 MNHEY and CDR2 SVGEGT. This chain's CDR3 is CASRSSGSRSFNEQFF. CDR3 nucleotides: TGTGCCAGCAGATCAAGCGGGAGTCGCTCTTTCAATGAGCAGTTCTTC.

This clonotype showed up many times. The chain recombines TRBV29-1 with TRBJ1-3, with 7 bases that match TRBD1. The CDR3 totals 13 residues. After removal of 4 bases from V and 5 bases from J, the junction contained 5 bases not matched to a gene. CDR1 and CDR2 (germline): SQVTM, ANQGSEA. CDR3 in amino acids: CSVATGDRNTIYF. Written as DNA, the CDR3 is TGCAGCGTTGCTACAGGGGACAGAAACACCATATATTTT.

This clonotype occurred a few times. This sequence joins TRBV10-3 and TRBJ1-1; tentatively, D is TRBD1 (5 bases). From germline, CDR1 is ENHRY and CDR2 SYGVKD. This CDR3 spans 14 amino acids. Trimming removed 3 bases from V and 4 bases from J, with 12 bases in between. CDR3 region: CAISDRAGGTEAFF. The CDR3 DNA is TGTGCCATCAGTGACAGGGCGGGTGGCACTGAAGCTTTCTTT.

This clonotype was seen a handful of times. This chain joins TRBV27 and TRBJ2-3; D not certain. From germline, CDR1 is MNHEY and CDR2 SMNVEV (reference sequence). This CDR3 spans 16 amino acids. The V gene lost 6 bases and the J gene lost 0 bases, with 16 bases spanning the gap. CDR3 amino acids: CASSLSWATSTDTQYF. CDR3 sequence (DNA): TGTGCCAGCAGCCTGAGTTGGGCAACCAGCACAGATACGCAGTATTTT.

The chain links TRBV5-4 to TRBJ2-5, with D possibly being TRBD2 (5 bases). Trimming cost V 10 bases and J 3 bases, with 7 bases left between them. The CDR3 sequence is 10 residues long. Germline CDR1 is SGHNT and CDR2 is YYREEE (reference sequence). The CDR3 loop reads CAAGKETQYF. In nucleotides, the CDR3 is TGTGCCGCGGGTAAAGAGACCCAGTACTTC. Variable domain in full (rest from reference TRBV5-4 and TRBJ2-5): ETGVTQSPTHLIKTRGQQVTLRCSSQSGHNTVSWYQQALGQGPQFIFQYYREEENGRGNFPPRFSGLQFPNYSSELNVNALELDDSALYLCAAGKETQYFGPGTRLLVL.

The chain couples TRBV7-9 to TRBJ2-5; 7 nucleotides match TRBD1. The germline V gene encodes CDR1 SEHNR and CDR2 FQNEAQ (reference sequence). J was trimmed by 1 base and V by 4 bases; bases with no gene match: 9. This CDR3 is built from 16 residues. CDR3 loop: CASSSRQGPFQETQYF. CDR3 nucleotides: TGTGCCAGCAGCTCAAGACAGGGCCCCTTCCAAGAGACCCAGTACTTC.

This clonotype was observed many times. The chain couples TRBV7-8 to TRBJ2-7, with TRBD1 identical over 8 bases. This CDR3 region has 14 residues. J lost 5 bases, V lost 5 bases, and 8 bases had no gene match. The germline gives CDR1 SGHVS, CDR2 FQNEAQ. CDR3 sequence reads: CASSQRTGTDEQYF. The DNA for the CDR3 is TGTGCCAGCAGCCAACGGACAGGGACGGACGAGCAGTACTTC.

The rearrangement links TRBV7-2 to TRBJ2-7; D unclear. The CDR3 covers 14 residues. Trimming stripped 5 bases from V and 4 bases from J, with 15 bases between. Looked up from germline, CDR1 is SGHTA and CDR2 is FQGNSA. The CDR3 bases are TGTGCCAGCAGCCCTGTTGCTAGTCTTTACGAGCAGTACTTC. Protein product: CASSPVASLYEQYF.

This clonotype has a count of ten or more. The chain uses TRBV4-3 and TRBJ2-7; 9 bases align to TRBD2. The CDR3 has 15 amino acids. CDR1 is LGHNA, CDR2 YSLEER, per germline. V lost 4 bases and J lost 2; bases outside the gene matches: 6. The CDR3 protein is CASSPNSGSPYEQYF. DNA for the CDR3: TGCGCCAGCAGCCCCAATAGCGGGAGCCCCTACGAGCAGTACTTC.

This chain links TRBV9 with TRBJ2-5; D is uncertain. There are 12 residues in the CDR3. V was cut by 0 bases and J by 5 bases, with 5 bases left in between. Germline loops: CDR1 SGDLS, CDR2 YYNGEE. The CDR3 DNA reads TGTGCCAGCAGCGTAGACGGCGAGACCCAGTACTTC. Its translation is CASSVDGETQYF. The variable domain in full, completed from reference TRBV9 and TRBJ2-5, reads DSGVTQTPKHLITATGQRVTLRCSPRSGDLSVYWYQQSLDQGLQFLIQYYNGEERAKGNILERFSAQQFPDLHSELNLSSLELGDSALYFCASSVDGETQYFGPGTRLLVL.

The chain employs TRBV6-2 or TRBV6-3 and TRBJ1-1; the D is unclear. Per germline, CDR1 MNHEY and CDR2 SVGEGT. The CDR3 has 14 amino acids. Trimming removed 3 bases from V and 4 bases from J, with 12 bases in between. In DNA form, the CDR3 reads TGTGCCAGCAGTTATTCTTCTGGAGTCACTGAAGCTTTCTTT. Translation: CASSYSSGVTEAFF.

The rearrangement joins TRBV7-8 to TRBJ2-1, with 15 bases identical to TRBD2. The ends lost 4 bases at V and 7 bases at J; junction bases unmatched: 8. The CDR3 is 17 residues long. Germline assignment: CDR1 SGHVS and CDR2 FQNEAQ. Written as DNA, the CDR3 is TGTGCCAGCAGCTCCAGGACTAGCGGGAGGGTTGGAAATGAGCAGTTCTTC. Residues: CASSSRTSGRVGNEQFF.

In this sample, this clonotype turned up a few times. This rearrangement joins TRBV29-1 to TRBJ2-7; 8 nucleotides match TRBD1. Looked up from germline, CDR1 is SQVTM and CDR2 is ANQGSEA. The CDR3 is made up of 13 amino acids. V trimming: 6 bases; J trimming: 2 bases; junction bases outside the gene matches: 6. The CDR3 sequence is CSVLQGGAYEQYF. DNA of the CDR3: TGCAGCGTACTACAGGGGGGCGCCTACGAGCAGTACTTC.

The chain links TRBV5-6 to TRBJ1-2; D not resolved. Germline V CDR1 and CDR2: SGHDT, YYEEEE. Between the trimmed V and J ends, which lost 4 bases and 5 bases, there was a span of 9 bases. The CDR3 is 12 amino acids. The CDR3 sequence: CASSMTAYGYTF. The CDR3 DNA sequence: TGTGCCAGCAGCATGACGGCGTATGGCTACACCTTC.

This clonotype was recorded at least ten times. CDR3 DNA sequence: TGCAGTGTTAGCGGAGGCGGGAGCCCCTACAATGAGCAGTTCTTC. Its protein product is CSVSGGGSPYNEQFF. This rearrangement joins TRBV20-1 to TRBJ2-1; 7 positions match TRBD2. From germline, CDR1 is DFQATT and CDR2 SNEGSKA (reference sequence). The CDR3 contains 15 residues. V shed 7 bases and J 2 bases; nucleotides not matched to a gene: 11.